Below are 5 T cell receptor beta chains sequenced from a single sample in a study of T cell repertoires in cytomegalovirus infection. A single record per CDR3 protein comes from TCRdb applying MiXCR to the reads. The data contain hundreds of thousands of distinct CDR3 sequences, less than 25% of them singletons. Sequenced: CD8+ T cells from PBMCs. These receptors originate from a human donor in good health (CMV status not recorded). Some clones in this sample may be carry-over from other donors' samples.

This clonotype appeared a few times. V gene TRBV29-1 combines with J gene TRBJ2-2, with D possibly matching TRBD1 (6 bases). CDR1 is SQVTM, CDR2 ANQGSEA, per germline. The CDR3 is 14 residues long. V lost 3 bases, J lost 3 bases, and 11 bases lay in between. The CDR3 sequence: CSVDSGADTGELFF. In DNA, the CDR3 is TGCAGCGTTGATTCAGGGGCGGACACCGGGGAGCTGTTTTTT.

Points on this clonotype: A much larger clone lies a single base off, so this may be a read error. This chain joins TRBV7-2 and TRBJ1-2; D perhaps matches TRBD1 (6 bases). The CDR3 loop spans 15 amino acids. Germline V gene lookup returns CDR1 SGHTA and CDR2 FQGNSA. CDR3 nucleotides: TGTGCCAGCAGCACAGGACAATGGGGGCACTATGGCTTCACCTTC. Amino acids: CASSTGQWGHYGFTF.

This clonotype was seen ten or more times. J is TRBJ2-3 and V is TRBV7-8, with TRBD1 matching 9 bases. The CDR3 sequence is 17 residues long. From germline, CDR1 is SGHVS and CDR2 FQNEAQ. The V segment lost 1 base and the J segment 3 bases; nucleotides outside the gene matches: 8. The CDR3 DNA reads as TGTGCCAGCAGCTTAGGGACCGGGACAGGGAGTACAGATACGCAGTATTTT. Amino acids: CASSLGTGTGSTDTQYF.

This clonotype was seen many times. CDR3 DNA: TGTGCCAGCAGCTCCGCAGGAAGCCCGACGTACTTC. This codes for CASSSAGSPTYF. This rearrangement joins TRBV7-9 to TRBJ2-5; no reliable D call. Germline lookup yields CDR1 SEHNR and CDR2 FQNEAQ (reference sequence). The V end was cut by 4 bases, the J end by 13 bases, with 16 bases between. The CDR3 length is 12 residues.

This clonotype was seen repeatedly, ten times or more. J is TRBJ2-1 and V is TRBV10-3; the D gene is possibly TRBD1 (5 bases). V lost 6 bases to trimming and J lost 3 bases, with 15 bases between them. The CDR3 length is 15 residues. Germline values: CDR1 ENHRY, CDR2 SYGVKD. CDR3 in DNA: TGTGCCATCAGCGAAGGGCAGGGAAGCTACAATGAGCAGTTCTTC. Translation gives CAISEGQGSYNEQFF.